This T cell receptor (beta chain) was documented in a study of cytomegalovirus exposure and HLA in healthy donors. The CDR3 is made up of 15 amino acids. Deletions cut 3 bases from V and 1 base from J, with 12 bases between. Germline loops: CDR1 LNHDA, CDR2 SQIVND (reference sequence). The PCR employed 60 Vbeta primers together with 13 Jbeta primers. Sequencing was performed with immunoSEQ multiplex PCR; in TCRdb, only in-frame clones are kept and a portion is missing. Seen here are around 89,000 clones, roughly 80% observed once, and the top ten hold more than 2.5%. The clonotype originates from a man between 35 and 55 years old in good health and CMV-seronegative. Sequencing was carried out using PBMCs. The chain has TRBV19 and TRBJ2-5; D remains unclear. This CDR3 reads CASSIGSQAQETQYF. As DNA, the CDR3 is TGTGCCAGTAGTATTGGGTCGCAGGCCCAAGAGACCCAGTACTTC.